The sequence of this T cell receptor (beta chain) was determined in a study of shared clonotypes between healthy human individuals. Turning to the study itself: The people who gave samples were two women and three men aged 18 to 49.

The genomic DNA of each subset was split evenly across several immunoSEQ plates. Loaded into unsorted PBMC replicate PCRs was about 0.3 ug DNA, 30,000 or so T cell genomes. Source study methods: Junction-only sequences without quality scores came from ImmunoSEQ, so filtering differed. Here immunoSEQ multiplex PCR was the method, and the copy in TCRdb shows in-frame clones only, minus some. Clone size and V and J calls were adopted from that table, with D and trimming inferred from the DNA. The table has around 450,000 clones, around 79% seen once. The CDR3 has 14 residues. Trimming took 4 bases from V and 12 from J, leaving 19 bases between them. From germline, CDR1 is SGHDN and CDR2 FVKESK.

This TCR derives from a woman between 40 and 50 years old in good health. Some clones in this sample may be carry-over from other donors' samples. Sequencing was performed on PBMCs. The rearrangement uses TRBV14 and TRBJ2-1; D not resolved. CDR3 region: CASSPVYPTLRQFF. The CDR3 nucleotides read TGTGCCAGCAGCCCTGTATACCCTACCCTTAGGCAGTTCTTC.